This is a list of T cell receptor beta chains from one sample in a study of blood T cell repertoires in COVID-19. Sequenced by immunoSEQ multiplex PCR; TCRdb stores in-frame clones only, minus some. There are roughly 220,000 clones in the sample; roughly 88% occur only once, and approximately 15% lies in the top ten. The specimen sequenced was PBMCs or T cells enriched from blood (not recorded which). Receptors were obtained from a woman in her forties or fifties with acute COVID-19. Each CDR3 is given with its conserved first and last residue. The order of the fields is J gene, V gene, D gene, clone size, CDR3 DNA, CDR3 protein. A D gene is named only where the DNA matches it firmly. Clone size appears in some rows only: once, few, many, or a class for an expanded clone.

TRBJ2-1,TRBV30,-,few,TGTGCCTGGAGTGCCCCTCTCGACAGGATTCTCTACAATGAGCAGTTCTTC,CAWSAPLDRILYNEQFF
TRBJ2-7,TRBV6-5,-,-,TGTGCCAGCAGATCAGGACTTGAGCAGTACTTC,CASRSGLEQYF
TRBJ2-7,TRBV28,-,-,TGTGCCAGCAATAGCCCCGGGGTCCTGAGCTCCTACGAGCAGTACTTC,CASNSPGVLSSYEQYF
TRBJ2-7,TRBV6-6,-,-,TGTGCCAGCAGTAAGGCAGGGGCGTCCTACGAGCAGTACTTC,CASSKAGASYEQYF
TRBJ2-1,TRBV6-5,TRBD2,-,TGTGCCAGCAGTTCGGCTAGCGGGAGTTATCGGCAGTTCTTC,CASSSASGSYRQFF
TRBJ2-7,TRBV10-3,-,-,TGTGCCATCATGGCGGCCGCTGATTCCTACGAGCAGTACTTC,CAIMAAADSYEQYF
TRBJ2-1,TRBV5-5,-,-,TGTGCCAGCAGCTTGGGCGACTATGAGCAGTTCTTC,CASSLGDYEQFF
TRBJ2-5,TRBV6-5,-,-,TGTGCCAGCAGTCCCCTAGGGGGTAGGCAAGAGACCCAGTACTTC,CASSPLGGRQETQYF
TRBJ2-7,TRBV4-2,-,-,TGTGCCAGCAGCCAAGATAGACAGGACTACGAGCAGTACTTC,CASSQDRQDYEQYF
TRBJ2-7,TRBV5-1,TRBD1,few,TGCGCCAGCAGCTTGGAAGGGGGCGGCGAGCAGTACTTC,CASSLEGGGEQYF
TRBJ2-7,TRBV6-5,-,-,TGTGCCAGCAGTTACGACTTCCGCTACGAGCAGTACTTC,CASSYDFRYEQYF
TRBJ2-7,TRBV19,TRBD2,once,TGTGCCAGTAGTTGGGCTAGCGGGACCTACGAGCAGTACTTC,CASSWASGTYEQYF
TRBJ2-4,TRBV3-1/TRBV3-2,-,-,TGTGCCAGCAGCTCCACCCGGCGGGAAAGAAACATTCAGTACTTC,CASSSTRRERNIQYF
TRBJ1-1,TRBV5-1,-,-,TGCGCCAGCAGCTTGGAGGCGGTAAGAACTGAAGCTTTCTTT,CASSLEAVRTEAFF
TRBJ1-3,TRBV30,-,once,TGTGCCTGGAGTGTCGGTGTGTCAGGGAAGGACACCATATATTTT,CAWSVGVSGKDTIYF
TRBJ1-2,TRBV5-8,TRBD1,-,TGTGCCAGCAGCTTGACAGGGGCGGACTATGGCTACACCTTC,CASSLTGADYGYTF
TRBJ1-6,TRBV27,-,-,TGTGCCAGCAGTCCCCGGACAGAGGGCTGGAATTCACCCCTCCACTTT,CASSPRTEGWNSPLHF
TRBJ2-5,TRBV5-1,-,-,TGCGCCAGCAGCCGCACCCTAGTGGGGGACTACCAAGAGACCCAGTACTTC,CASSRTLVGDYQETQYF
TRBJ2-7,TRBV9,TRBD1,-,TGTGCCAGCAGCGTGATTACCATCGGGACAGGGTGGCGGTACGAGCAGTACTTC,CASSVITIGTGWRYEQYF
TRBJ1-4,TRBV10-3,-,-,TGTGCCATCAGTACCGGGAGCCCTAATGAAAAACTGTTTTTT,CAISTGSPNEKLFF
TRBJ1-2,TRBV5-4,TRBD1,-,TGTGCCAGCAGGAAACAGGGGGCTAACTATGGCTACACCTTC,CASRKQGANYGYTF
TRBJ2-1,TRBV27,TRBD2,-,TGTGCCAGCAGTTTATACGGGGGGATTCACAATGAGCAGTTCTTC,CASSLYGGIHNEQFF
TRBJ2-5,TRBV7-9,-,-,TGTGCCAGCAGCTTAGGGGGGCCGGTTGGGACCCAGTACTTC,CASSLGGPVGTQYF
TRBJ2-7,TRBV3-1/TRBV3-2,-,once,TGTGCCAGCAGCCAAAGACAGTACGAGCAGTACTTC,CASSQRQYEQYF
TRBJ2-7,TRBV27,TRBD1,-,TGTGCCAGCAAACTCTCTCCCGGGACAGGGGACTACGAGCAGTACTTC,CASKLSPGTGDYEQYF
TRBJ1-1,TRBV16,TRBD1,-,TGTGCCAGCAGCCAATGGGGACAGGGAGGAATGAACACTGAAGCTTTCTTT,CASSQWGQGGMNTEAFF
TRBJ1-2,TRBV9,TRBD1,-,TGTGCCAGCAGCCCGTTGACAGGGGGGACCCCGACGGCCTTC,CASSPLTGGTPTAF
TRBJ2-7,TRBV3-1/TRBV3-2,-,-,TGTGCCAGCAGCCCGCAGGTTAGCTCCTACGAGCAGTACTTC,CASSPQVSSYEQYF
TRBJ1-1,TRBV7-8,-,few,TGTGCCAGCACCCTTGGACAGTTTCGAGAAGCTTTCTTT,CASTLGQFREAFF
TRBJ1-5,TRBV9,-,-,TGTGCCAGCAGCCCAGCCCCGGGGGACAATCAGCCCCAGCATTTT,CASSPAPGDNQPQHF
TRBJ2-3,TRBV28,TRBD1,-,TGTGCCAGCAAACTCACAGGGGGCGCAGATACGCAGTATTTT,CASKLTGGADTQYF
TRBJ1-2,TRBV24-1,TRBD1,-,TGTGCCACCGCCGGACAGGGGGGGTATGGCTACACCTTC,CATAGQGGYGYTF
TRBJ2-5,TRBV27,TRBD2,-,TGTGCCAGCAGCCCCCGACTAGCGGGAGGCCTATCCCAAGAGACCCAGTACTTC,CASSPRLAGGLSQETQYF
TRBJ2-7,TRBV19,TRBD2,-,TGTGCCAGTAGTATCGGGACTAGCGGGAGTTACGAGCAGTACTTC,CASSIGTSGSYEQYF
TRBJ2-7,TRBV3-1/TRBV3-2,-,once,TGTGCCAGCAGCCAAGCACTGCTCTCCTACGAGCAGTACTTC,CASSQALLSYEQYF
TRBJ1-4,TRBV5-4,-,-,TGTGCCAGCAGCACCGAACAGGGTCGTAGGAATGAAAAACTGTTTTTT,CASSTEQGRRNEKLFF
TRBJ2-5,TRBV7-3,TRBD2,-,TGTGCCAGCAGCTTATCTAGCGGGAGCGGGGAGACCCAGTACTTC,CASSLSSGSGETQYF
TRBJ2-7,TRBV20-1,TRBD2,-,TGCAGTGCTGAGCGGGAGGTGCAGTACTTC,CSAEREVQYF
TRBJ1-1,TRBV4-3,-,-,TGCGCCAGCAGCCAAGATAGGATGAAACAGGGTACTGGAGCTTTCTTT,CASSQDRMKQGTGAFF
TRBJ1-2,TRBV21-1,-,-,TGTGCCAGCAGCAAACGTCCGCGGGACAGGAGACACTATGGCTACACCTTC,CASSKRPRDRRHYGYTF
TRBJ2-1,TRBV5-1,TRBD2,-,TGCGCCAGCAGCTTCGGGGGGTACAATGAGCAGTTCTTC,CASSFGGYNEQFF
TRBJ2-7,TRBV4-3,TRBD2,once,TGCGCCAGCAGCCAAAACGTAGCGGGAGAGGCGTTCGAGCAGTACTTC,CASSQNVAGEAFEQYF
TRBJ2-1,TRBV11-3,TRBD2,once,TGTGCCAGCAGCTTAGGCGGGACTAGCGGGAACAATGAGCAGTTCTTC,CASSLGGTSGNNEQFF
TRBJ1-4,TRBV11-2,TRBD1,-,TGTGCCAGCAACAAAGCTGGCAGGGGGGAAAAACTGTTTTTT,CASNKAGRGEKLFF
TRBJ2-7,TRBV9,-,-,TGTGCCAGCAGCGTATCCGCGGGTTTTACAAATAGCTACGAGCAGTACTTC,CASSVSAGFTNSYEQYF
TRBJ1-1,TRBV27,-,once,TGTGCCAGCAGTCCCCACCAAAAGGGACGGGGGACTGAAGCTTTCTTT,CASSPHQKGRGTEAFF
TRBJ1-2,TRBV6-4,-,-,TGTGCCAGCAGAGGGGTATATGGCTACACCTTC,CASRGVYGYTF
TRBJ1-2,TRBV3-1/TRBV3-2,-,-,TGTGCCAGCAGCCAAGGGGGAGGTAGGAGCCACCTCCCTAGGGGCTACACCTTC,CASSQGGGRSHLPRGYTF
TRBJ2-7,TRBV12-3/TRBV12-4,-,-,TGTGCCAGCGAGAAGTCAATGTATGACGAGCAGTACTTC,CASEKSMYDEQYF
TRBJ2-7,TRBV30,TRBD1,-,TGTGCCTGGATACGCAGGGGGACCTACGAGCAGTACTTC,CAWIRRGTYEQYF